These 2 T cell receptor beta chains share one sample of origin, sequenced in a study of identical twins (dated by TCRdb to between 2015 and 2016). The protocol used for the library was 5' RACE. The sample was run on an Illumina HiSeq 2000. TCRdb ran its own pipeline on the public reads, namely fastp trimming at Q25 and MiXCR clone calling, and kept in-frame beta chains. Every CDR3 protein is listed once, alongside the most common genes and DNA of its rows. Across this sample there are 500,000 to 650,000 distinct CDR3 sequences, with about 20% seen only once. Around 0.5% of the sample is held by the ten biggest clonotypes. These data were also filed under a second study, of yellow fever vaccine responses in identical twins.

Sequencing used CD4+ T cells sorted from blood. All receptors derive from a woman between 18 and 29 years old in good health.

The chain couples TRBV3-1 to TRBJ2-7; tentative D call: TRBD2 (7 bases). The germline V and J ends were trimmed by 4 bases and 3 bases, with 16 bases remaining between them. This CDR3 has 15 residues. Germline loops: CDR1 LGHDT, CDR2 YNNKEL (reference sequence). This CDR3 reads CASSPRGAGLYEQYF. The CDR3 DNA is TGTGCCAGCAGCCCCCGGGGGGCAGGCCTCTACGAGCAGTACTTC.

This clonotype was counted a single time. CDR3 loop: CASSLEGVNYEQYV. In DNA form, the CDR3 reads TGTGCCAGCAGCTTAGAGGGGGTTAACTACGAGCAGTACGTC. V is TRBV5-5 and J is TRBJ2-7; D is perhaps TRBD1 (6 bases). With 2 bases removed from V and 3 bases from J, the gap between germline ends came to 12 bases. Looked up from germline, CDR1 is SGHKS and CDR2 is YYEKEE (reference sequence). There are 14 residues in the CDR3.